This TCR beta chain was retrieved from a study of blood T cell repertoires in COVID-19. Generated by immunoSEQ multiplex PCR, the TCRdb table keeps only in-frame clones and is missing some. Among about 440,000 clones listed, roughly 88% were seen once. CDR1 LGHDT and CDR2 YNNKEL come from the germline V gene (reference sequence). Unmatched junction bases numbered 12, after V lost 4 bases and J lost 7 bases. The CDR3 consists of 15 residues. Sequencing was performed on peripheral blood. The clonotype comes from a woman aged 50 to 65 with COVID-19, enrolled during active disease. The chain combines TRBV3-1 (or the pseudogene TRBV3-2) with TRBJ2-7; 8 bases agree with TRBD2. The CDR3 coding sequence is TGTGCCAGCAGCCCCCTGGGGGGTAGCGGGATGGAGCAGTACTTC. It codes for CASSPLGGSGMEQYF.